This is a list of T cell receptor beta chains from one sample in a study of shared clonotypes between healthy human individuals. Repertoires were generated with immunoSEQ multiplex PCR, while TCRdb's copy carries only in-frame clones and drops some. This sample has approximately 460,000 clones, with roughly 80% found just once. What was sequenced was PBMCs. These receptors were taken from a woman in her thirties or forties in good health. Some clones in this sample may be carry-over from other donors' samples. The CDR3 runs from the conserved cysteine through the conserved F or W. The D gene is left open where the match is weak. Part of the rows lack a size; the others show once, few, many or a class for expanded clones.

v_call	j_call	d_call	clone_size	cdr3_aa	cdr3_nt
TRBV4-1	TRBJ2-1	.	.	CASSQPPGRGNEQFF	TGCGCCAGCAGCCAACCCCCGGGACGGGGCAATGAGCAGTTCTTC
TRBV10-3	TRBJ2-7	.	once	CAISDVQGSHEQYF	TGTGCCATCAGTGATGTTCAGGGCTCCCACGAGCAGTACTTC
TRBV6-5	TRBJ2-2	.	.	CASSKDFSNTGELFF	TGTGCCAGCAGTAAGGACTTCAGTAACACCGGGGAGCTGTTTTTT
TRBV21-1	TRBJ2-7	.	.	CASSKRGYEQYF	TGTGCCAGCAGCAAAAGGGGGTACGAGCAGTACTTC
TRBV6-1	TRBJ2-7	.	once	CASSEAGNYEQYF	TGTGCCAGCAGTGAAGCCGGAAACTACGAGCAGTACTTC
TRBV5-1	TRBJ2-6	.	.	CASSLEAGVSGANVLTF	TGCGCCAGCAGCTTGGAGGCCGGCGTCTCTGGGGCCAACGTCCTGACTTTC
TRBV29-1	TRBJ1-1	.	.	CSVGDMAEAFF	TGCAGCGTTGGGGACATGGCTGAAGCTTTCTTT
TRBV28	TRBJ1-4	.	.	CASSNRQATNEKLFF	TGTGCCAGCAGTAACCGACAAGCAACTAATGAAAAACTGTTTTTT
TRBV10-3	TRBJ2-7	.	.	CAISDAVYYEQYF	TGTGCTATCAGTGACGCAGTTTACTACGAGCAGTACTTC
TRBV6-1	TRBJ2-7	TRBD1	.	CASHRETGSYEQYF	TGTGCCAGCCACAGGGAGACAGGGAGCTACGAGCAGTACTTC
TRBV7-8	TRBJ2-2	.	many	CASSRGLGTGELFF	TGTGCCAGCAGCCGGGGACTCGGGACCGGGGAGCTGTTTTTT
TRBV5-4	TRBJ2-3	.	few	CASSHENGDTQYF	TGTGCCAGCAGCCATGAGAACGGAGATACGCAGTATTTT
TRBV6-1	TRBJ1-4	TRBD1	.	CASSEVPPTGPKEKLFF	TGTGCCAGCAGTGAAGTCCCGCCGACAGGGCCAAAGGAAAAACTGTTTTTT
TRBV7-6	TRBJ2-7	.	.	CASSSTGFYEQYF	TGTGCCAGCAGCTCCACAGGGTTTTACGAGCAGTACTTC
TRBV7-2	TRBJ2-7	TRBD2	few	CASSEGLAYYEQYF	TGTGCCAGCAGCGAAGGACTAGCCTACTACGAGCAGTACTTC
TRBV7-9	TRBJ2-3	.	.	CASLVGSYTQYF	TGTGCCAGCTTAGTCGGGAGTTATACGCAGTATTTT
TRBV28	TRBJ2-1	TRBD2	few	CASSFALAGGYNEQFF	TGTGCCAGCAGTTTTGCACTAGCGGGAGGATACAATGAGCAGTTCTTC
TRBV25-1	TRBJ2-6	TRBD1	few	CASSERQGLAGANVLTF	TGTGCCAGCAGTGAACGACAGGGTTTGGCTGGGGCCAACGTCCTGACTTTC
TRBV15	TRBJ2-5	TRBD1	.	CATTRIGTGAETQYF	TGTGCCACCACCCGGATCGGGACAGGGGCAGAGACCCAGTACTTC
TRBV28	TRBJ1-2	.	few	CASSSDGYYGYTF	TGTGCCAGCAGCTCAGACGGCTACTATGGCTACACCTTC
TRBV10-3	TRBJ1-1	TRBD1	.	CAISAGTVNTEAFF	TGTGCCATCAGTGCCGGGACAGTGAACACTGAAGCTTTCTTT
TRBV28	TRBJ2-1	TRBD2	.	CASSIPGTSGLFEQFF	TGTGCCAGCAGCATCCCCGGGACTAGCGGCCTCTTCGAGCAGTTCTTC
TRBV5-1	TRBJ2-5	.	.	CASSAAGNQETQYF	TGCGCCAGCAGCGCCGCCGGGAATCAAGAGACCCAGTACTTC
TRBV5-1	TRBJ2-7	.	.	CASSLAEGAYEQYF	TGCGCCAGCAGCTTGGCAGAGGGGGCCTACGAGCAGTACTTC
TRBV27	TRBJ1-4	TRBD1	once	CASSFGRGNEKLFF	TGTGCCAGCAGTTTCGGCAGGGGGAATGAAAAACTGTTTTTT
TRBV27	TRBJ2-1	.	.	CASSWDLSNEQFF	TGTGCCAGCAGTTGGGACTTAAGCAATGAGCAGTTCTTC
TRBV6-4	TRBJ2-1	.	.	CASSDADPRYNEQFF	TGTGCCAGCAGTGACGCTGACCCCCGATACAATGAGCAGTTCTTC
TRBV6-5	TRBJ2-1	TRBD2	.	CASFSRREGGEQFF	TGTGCCAGCTTCTCCCGGCGGGAGGGCGGTGAGCAGTTCTTC
TRBV30	TRBJ1-5	.	many	CAWSVKGDQPQHF	TGTGCCTGGAGTGTAAAAGGGGATCAGCCCCAGCATTTT
TRBV6-6	TRBJ1-3	.	.	CASSYRSEHSGNTIYF	TGTGCCAGCAGTTACCGGAGCGAACACTCTGGAAACACCATATATTTT
TRBV19	TRBJ1-1	TRBD1	.	CAIRTGPSSTEAFF	TGTGCCATACGGACAGGGCCCTCCAGCACTGAAGCTTTCTTT
TRBV18	TRBJ1-4	TRBD1	.	CASSLVPQGAGEKLFF	TGTGCCAGCTCCCTAGTCCCCCAGGGGGCGGGTGAAAAACTGTTTTTT
TRBV28	TRBJ2-6	TRBD1	.	CASSFQGQGVAGANVLTF	TGTGCCAGCAGTTTCCAAGGACAGGGGGTTGCTGGGGCCAACGTCCTGACTTTC
TRBV18	TRBJ2-7	.	few	CASSAAGQTYEQYF	TGTGCCAGCTCAGCAGCGGGACAGACCTACGAGCAGTACTTC
TRBV28	TRBJ2-7	TRBD1	few	CASSLSGQGIYEQYF	TGTGCCAGCAGTTTATCGGGACAGGGGATCTACGAGCAGTACTTC
TRBV6-1	TRBJ2-3	TRBD2	.	CASSAGLAGPDTQYF	TGTGCCAGCAGTGCGGGACTAGCGGGACCTGATACGCAGTATTTT
TRBV7-8	TRBJ1-2	.	.	CASSFNSGAYGYTF	TGTGCCAGCAGCTTTAACTCCGGGGCCTATGGCTACACCTTC
TRBV5-1	TRBJ2-3	TRBD1	many	CASSLRQGAADTQYF	TGCGCCAGCAGCCTCAGACAGGGGGCTGCAGATACGCAGTATTTT
TRBV18	TRBJ2-7	.	.	CASSLASIYEQYF	TGTGCCAGCTCACTCGCATCAATCTACGAGCAGTACTTC
TRBV19	TRBJ2-7	TRBD1	once	CASSIRGGDYEQYF	TGTGCCAGTAGTATAAGAGGGGGCGATTACGAGCAGTACTTC
TRBV9	TRBJ2-3	.	.	CASSETRADTQYF	TGTGCCAGCAGCGAAACTAGGGCAGATACGCAGTATTTT
TRBV7-9	TRBJ1-1	.	.	CASSLAVGPYTEAFF	TGTGCCAGCAGCTTAGCTGTCGGACCTTACACTGAAGCTTTCTTT
TRBV5-1	TRBJ2-1	.	.	CASSLVDEQFF	TGCGCCAGCAGCTTGGTGGATGAGCAGTTCTTC
TRBV28	TRBJ1-4	.	few	CASSPGTSKEKLFF	TGTGCCAGCAGCCCCGGGACCTCAAAAGAAAAACTGTTTTTT
TRBV19	TRBJ2-7	.	.	CASSWGPEQYF	TGTGCCAGTAGTTGGGGGCCCGAGCAGTACTTC
TRBV5-4	TRBJ2-5	TRBD2	once	CASSTGTSGQETQYF	TGTGCCAGCAGCACCGGGACTAGCGGACAAGAGACCCAGTACTTC
TRBV27	TRBJ2-5	TRBD2	.	CASSPLGGSETQYF	TGTGCCAGCAGTCCGCTGGGAGGGTCAGAGACCCAGTACTTC
TRBV30	TRBJ1-5	.	many	CAWSFGANQPQHF	TGTGCCTGGAGTTTCGGGGCAAATCAGCCCCAGCATTTT
TRBV4-2	TRBJ2-4	.	many	CASSQGAKNIQYF	TGTGCCAGCAGCCAAGGAGCCAAAAACATTCAGTACTTC
TRBV2	TRBJ2-7	.	.	CASNREGMNYEQYF	TGTGCCAGCAACAGGGAGGGTATGAATTACGAGCAGTACTTC